This T cell receptor beta chain was sequenced for a study of blood T cell repertoires in COVID-19. Only in-frame clones appear in the TCRdb table, and some are missing; sequencing was by immunoSEQ multiplex PCR. The sample has about 150,000 clones, around 83% seen once. V shed 6 bases and J shed 2 bases, with 16 bases lying between them. The CDR3 contains 16 residues. The V gene's germline CDR1 is MNHEY and CDR2 SVGEGT. The gene calls are TRBV6-2 or TRBV6-3 and TRBJ1-4, with D possibly TRBD1 on 5 matching bases. The sequencing input was peripheral blood. This TCR derives from a woman aged 60-75 years with acute or convalescent COVID-19. The CDR3 DNA sequence: TGTGCCAGCAGCCCTACCCCATCAGGGACTAATGAAAAACTGTTTTTT. It specifies CASSPTPSGTNEKLFF.